This TCR beta chain is from a study of blood T cells in healthy people across ages. The authors ran a second PCR of 7 to 11 cycles using a sample-barcoded 5' primer and a J-beta primer mix. Every cDNA was tagged by a template-switch adaptor with 12 random nucleotides. TCRdb processed the 5' RACE reads anew with MiXCR; each CDR3 protein has one entry. Of more than 600,000 distinct CDR3 sequences detected, 20% to 25% appear once; the ten largest clones hold 9.4%. The CDR3 extends over 14 amino acids. With 4 bases removed from V and 2 bases from J, the gap between germline ends came to 14 bases. The germline gives CDR1 SQVTM, CDR2 ANQGSEA. The data were also submitted as part of a second study, on T cells of mothers and their children.

The sequenced sample was blood. V and J are TRBV29-1 and TRBJ2-5; D tentatively reads TRBD1 or TRBD2 (6 bases each). This sequence originates from a boy between 5 and 17 years old in good health. The CDR3 region is CSVVGGHFQETQYF. CDR3 coding DNA: TGCAGCGTTGTCGGGGGACACTTTCAAGAGACCCAGTACTTC.